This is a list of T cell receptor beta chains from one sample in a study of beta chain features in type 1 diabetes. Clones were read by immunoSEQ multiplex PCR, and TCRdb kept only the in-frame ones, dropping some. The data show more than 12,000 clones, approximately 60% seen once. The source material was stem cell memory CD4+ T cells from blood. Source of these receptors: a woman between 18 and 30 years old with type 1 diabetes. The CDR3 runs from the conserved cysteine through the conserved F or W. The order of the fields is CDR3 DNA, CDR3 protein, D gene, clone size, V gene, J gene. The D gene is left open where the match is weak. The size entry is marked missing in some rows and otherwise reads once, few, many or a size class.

TGCGCCAGCAGCTTGGCCATCACTGGGGCCAACGTCCTGACTTTC,CASSLAITGANVLTF,-,-,TRBV5-1,TRBJ2-6
TGTGCCAGCTCAGCAGGGAACACCGGGGAGCTGTTTTTT,CASSAGNTGELFF,-,few,TRBV18,TRBJ2-2
TGTGCCAGCAGCCCCCCCGGTCGGGGTGGATGGGAGACCCAGTACTTC,CASSPPGRGGWETQYF,-,-,TRBV7-2,TRBJ2-5
TGTGCCTGGAGTCCGATGGCGAACACTGAAGCTTTCTTT,CAWSPMANTEAFF,-,-,TRBV30,TRBJ1-1
TGTGCTAGCGCCGCGGGGGCACCCGGTCCGAGTCTCGCCCCCCAGCATTTT,CASAAGAPGPSLAPQHF,-,-,TRBV12-5,TRBJ1-5
TGTGCCAGCGCCCAGGCCTTGGGGACAGATCAGCCCCAGCATTTT,CASAQALGTDQPQHF,TRBD1,-,TRBV18,TRBJ1-5
TGTGCCAGCAGCTTAGCGGGGGCTCTCGCGGGTGAGCAGTTCTTC,CASSLAGALAGEQFF,-,-,TRBV7-2,TRBJ2-1
TGCGCCAGCAGCCAACCTCCTGCCGGGACAGGGGAGGCAGGCGAGCAGTACTTC,CASSQPPAGTGEAGEQYF,TRBD1,-,TRBV4-3,TRBJ2-7
TGTGCCACCCTTCGAGGCGGGAGGGCCTGGGGTGAGCAGTTCTTC,CATLRGGRAWGEQFF,TRBD2,-,TRBV7-2,TRBJ2-1
TGTGCCAGCAGCCCCGGGACAGGGGGCAAGACGGAGCAGCCCCAGCATTTT,CASSPGTGGKTEQPQHF,TRBD1,-,TRBV7-2,TRBJ1-5
TGCAGTTCGGGACAGACGATTCCGATATATTTT,CSSGQTIPIYF,TRBD1,-,TRBV20-1,TRBJ1-3
TGTGCCAGCAGCAACCGGACATGCTTGGCCCCCTTGGGGCAGTACTTC,CASSNRTCLAPLGQYF,-,-,TRBV21-1,TRBJ2-7
TGTGCCATCAGTGAGAACAGGGGTACTGAAGCTTTCTTT,CAISENRGTEAFF,TRBD1,once,TRBV10-3,TRBJ1-1
TGTACCAGCAGTTTCTGGGACAGGGACACCGGGGAGCTGTTTTTT,CTSSFWDRDTGELFF,TRBD1,-,TRBV6-5,TRBJ2-2
TGTGCCTGGAGTACAGGCCCTAATGAAAAACTGTTTTTT,CAWSTGPNEKLFF,-,-,TRBV30,TRBJ1-4
TGTGCCAGCAGCCCCTCATGGACAGGGGGAAAAGAGACCCAGTACTTC,CASSPSWTGGKETQYF,TRBD1,few,TRBV14,TRBJ2-5
TGTGCCAGTAGTAGAGTCCCGGGACAGGGAACTTACGAGCAGTACTTC,CASSRVPGQGTYEQYF,TRBD1,-,TRBV19,TRBJ2-7
TGTGCCAGCAGCTATCCTAAGGGTGGGGCCATCACAGATACGCAGTATTTT,CASSYPKGGAITDTQYF,-,-,TRBV11-2,TRBJ2-3
TGTGCCAGCGGTTCTTCCTTAAGCGGGAGGAACACCGGGGAGCTGTTTTTT,CASGSSLSGRNTGELFF,TRBD2,once,TRBV5-8,TRBJ2-2
TGTGCCAGCAGTATCGGGACTAGCGGTTACAATGAGCAGTTCTTC,CASSIGTSGYNEQFF,TRBD2,-,TRBV28,TRBJ2-1
TGTGCCAGTAGTATAACGGGGATCGGTAATCAGCCCCAGCATTTT,CASSITGIGNQPQHF,-,-,TRBV19,TRBJ1-5
TGCGCCAGCAGCTTGGCCGGGGCTAACTATGGCTACACCTTC,CASSLAGANYGYTF,-,-,TRBV5-1,TRBJ1-2
TGTGCCTCATGGGGGGGAGTTAGCGAGCAGTACTTC,CASWGGVSEQYF,TRBD2,-,TRBV5-4,TRBJ2-7
TGCGCCAGCAGCCAAGACGGGGTGCTTTTGGAGACCCAGTACTTC,CASSQDGVLLETQYF,-,few,TRBV4-1,TRBJ2-5
TGTGCCAGCAGTTCGGTCCGGACTAGCGGGAGGGGTGATGAGCAGTTCTTC,CASSSVRTSGRGDEQFF,TRBD2,-,TRBV6-4,TRBJ2-1
TGCGCCAGCAGCCGGGACACCAATTCACCCCTCCACTTT,CASSRDTNSPLHF,-,few,TRBV5-1,TRBJ1-6
TGTGCCAGCTGTCTGGTGCGGGTTGAGCAGTTCTTC,CASCLVRVEQFF,-,-,TRBV28,TRBJ2-1